This T cell receptor (beta chain) was retrieved from a study of T cells in Graves' hyperthyroidism and ophthalmopathy. Researchers amplified the TCR beta CDR3 regions from RNA transcripts. During a first-round RT-PCR of the TCR CDR3, the HTBI primer set was used. TCRdb called the multiplex PCR reads again in MiXCR, with one record for every CDR3 protein. The data contain approximately 58,000 distinct CDR3 sequences, around 48% of them seen just once; the ten biggest clones take up roughly an eighth. V dropped 4 bases and J dropped 8 bases, with 20 bases sitting between them. CDR1 is LGHDT and CDR2 is YNNKEL in the germline V gene (reference sequence). The CDR3 extends over 15 amino acids. In its sample, this clonotype was seen a few times.

This TCR was sampled from a woman aged 25 to 39 with Graves' ophthalmopathy. Sequenced: blood. The chain employs TRBV3-1 and TRBJ1-2; possible D gene TRBD1, 6 bases. The CDR3 sequence is CASSPLAQGMEGYTF. The CDR3, as DNA: TGTGCCAGCAGCCCTTTAGCCCAGGGGATGGAGGGCTACACCTTC.